This T cell receptor (beta chain) was sequenced during a study of cytomegalovirus exposure and HLA in healthy donors. Study-wide context: The 100 to 150 validation repertoires matched the approximately 700 first-cohort repertoires in platform, a later analysis reported.

General study points: Per published reports, the classifier diagnosed cytomegalovirus status with high specificity and sensitivity. A list of 150 to 200 TCR beta chains associated with cytomegalovirus was given.

The CDR3 totals 15 residues. The V and J ends lost 4 bases and 1 base respectively, with 14 bases between them. The germline CDR1 and CDR2 sequences are SGHRS and YFSETQ. With respect to this clone: Antigen specificity is unknown.

The data were produced by immunoSEQ multiplex PCR, yet TCRdb's version contains in-frame clones alone and is incomplete. The repertoire holds under 150,000 clones, with about 88% as singletons. This clonotype originated in a man between 18 and 35 years old in good health and CMV-seropositive. J is TRBJ2-5 and V is TRBV5-1; tentatively, D is TRBD1 (6 bases). Input material: PBMCs. The CDR3 spells CASSPGQQPQETQYF. The CDR3, as DNA: TGCGCCAGCAGCCCCGGACAGCAACCCCAAGAGACCCAGTACTTC.